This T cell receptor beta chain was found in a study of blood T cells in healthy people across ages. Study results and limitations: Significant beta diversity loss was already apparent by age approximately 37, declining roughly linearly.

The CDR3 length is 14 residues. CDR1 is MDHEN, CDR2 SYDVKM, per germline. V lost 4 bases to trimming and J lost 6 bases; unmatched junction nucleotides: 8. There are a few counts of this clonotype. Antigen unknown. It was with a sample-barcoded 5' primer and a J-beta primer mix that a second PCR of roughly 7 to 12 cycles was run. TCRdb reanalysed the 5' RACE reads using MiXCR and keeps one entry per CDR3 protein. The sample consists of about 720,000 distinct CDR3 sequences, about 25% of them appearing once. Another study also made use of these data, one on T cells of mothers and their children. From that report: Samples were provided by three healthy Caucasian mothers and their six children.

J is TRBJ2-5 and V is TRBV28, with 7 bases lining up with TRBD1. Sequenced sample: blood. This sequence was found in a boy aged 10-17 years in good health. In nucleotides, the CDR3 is TGTGCCAGCAGTTCCCCGACAGGGTGGAAGACCCAGTACTTC. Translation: CASSSPTGWKTQYF.